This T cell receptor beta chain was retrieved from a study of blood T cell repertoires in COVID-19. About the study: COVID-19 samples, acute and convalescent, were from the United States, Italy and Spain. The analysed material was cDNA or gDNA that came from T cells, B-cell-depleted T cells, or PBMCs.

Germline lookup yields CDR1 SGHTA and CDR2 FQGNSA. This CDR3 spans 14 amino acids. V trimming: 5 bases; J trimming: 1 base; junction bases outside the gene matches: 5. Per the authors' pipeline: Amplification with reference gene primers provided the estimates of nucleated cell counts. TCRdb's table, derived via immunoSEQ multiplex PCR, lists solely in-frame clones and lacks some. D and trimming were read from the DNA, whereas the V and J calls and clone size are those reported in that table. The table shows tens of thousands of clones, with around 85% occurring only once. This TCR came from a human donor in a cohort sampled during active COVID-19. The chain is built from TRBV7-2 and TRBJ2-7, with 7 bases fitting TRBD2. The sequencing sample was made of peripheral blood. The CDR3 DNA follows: TGTGCCAGCAGCCAGGCGGGACTATCCTACGAGCAGTACTTC. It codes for CASSQAGLSYEQYF.